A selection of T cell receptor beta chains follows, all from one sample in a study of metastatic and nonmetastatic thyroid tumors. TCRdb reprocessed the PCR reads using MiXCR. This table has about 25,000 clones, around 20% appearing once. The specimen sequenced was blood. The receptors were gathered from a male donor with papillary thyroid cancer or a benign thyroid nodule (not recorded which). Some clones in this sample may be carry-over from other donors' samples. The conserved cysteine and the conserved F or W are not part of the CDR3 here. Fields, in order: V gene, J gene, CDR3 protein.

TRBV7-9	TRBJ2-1	ASREEIDEQF
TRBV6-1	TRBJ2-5	ASSAGSSWGTQY
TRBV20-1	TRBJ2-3	SAGASSTDTQY
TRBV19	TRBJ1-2	ASSRRGPDYYGYT
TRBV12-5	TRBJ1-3	ASGYAFSGNTIY
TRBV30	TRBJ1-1	ASWGGTEAF
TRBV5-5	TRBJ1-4	ASSFQGATNEKLF
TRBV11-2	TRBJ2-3	ASSLISGRASDTQY
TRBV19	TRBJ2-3	ASSISTLIWDSTDTQY
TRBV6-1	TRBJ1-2	ASSSPGQGDGYT
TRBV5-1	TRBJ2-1	AGGTGTGGDEQF
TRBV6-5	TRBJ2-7	ASSYGTGASYEQY
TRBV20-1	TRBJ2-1	SARAWGEISYNEQF
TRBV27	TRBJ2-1	ASSPGAGPSSYNEQF
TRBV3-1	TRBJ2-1	ASSPAGGKVDEQF
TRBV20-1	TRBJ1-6	SARDLHRGGGSPLH
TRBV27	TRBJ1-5	ASSFNGEGYQPQH
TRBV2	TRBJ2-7	ASSVGEPRSYEQY
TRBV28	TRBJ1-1	ASTRTGNTEAF
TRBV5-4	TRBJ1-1	ASSLGTGFNTEAF
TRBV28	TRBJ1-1	ASSSLRTEAF
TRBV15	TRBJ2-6	DTSRRDIGRSVANFLT
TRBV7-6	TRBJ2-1	ASSPAAGTESSYNEQF
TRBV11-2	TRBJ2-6	ASSLSPGANVLT
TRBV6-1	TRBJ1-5	ASNLNHGEGSNQPQH
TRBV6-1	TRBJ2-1	ASKKGLAGKNVQF
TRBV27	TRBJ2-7	ASTTGGNEQY
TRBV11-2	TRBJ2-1	ASSLLAENFNEHF
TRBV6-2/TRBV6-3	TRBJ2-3	ASRDPGGEDTQY
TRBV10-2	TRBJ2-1	ASREGTSGRNEQF
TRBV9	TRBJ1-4	ASSVAGRGDEKLF
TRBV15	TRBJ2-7	ATSRDRIYEQY
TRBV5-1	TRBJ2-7	ASSLGWGGKSYEQY
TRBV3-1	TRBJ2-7	ASSQMYSGREQY
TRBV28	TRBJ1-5	ASSLRTESNQPQH
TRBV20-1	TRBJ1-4	SARDREPTNEKLF
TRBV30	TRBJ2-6	AWMGGSGANVLT
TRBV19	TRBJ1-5	ASSIRGVGNQPQH